The 21 T cell receptor beta chains below were found in one sample sequenced in a study of cytomegalovirus exposure and HLA in healthy donors. Profiled with immunoSEQ multiplex PCR; TCRdb holds only in-frame clones, not every one. This sample carries about 130,000 clones, just under 90% of them seen once, and the ten largest clones take over 5%. Sequences were obtained from PBMCs. These receptors all stem from a woman in her 30s in good health and CMV-seropositive.

The chain carries TRBV6-1 and TRBJ2-7, with D possibly being TRBD1 (5 bases). Germline V gene data show CDR1 as MNHNS and CDR2 as SASEGT. The CDR3 runs to 13 residues. The V and J ends lost 6 bases and 3 bases respectively, with 12 bases between them. The CDR3 nucleotides are TGTGCCAGCAGAATGACAGAGAACTACGAGCAGTACTTC. Translating gives CASRMTENYEQYF.

This rearrangement joins TRBV2 to TRBJ2-6; D call uncertain. The germline V gene has CDR1 SNHLY and CDR2 FYNNEI. The CDR3 length is 14 residues. V lost 4 bases and J 1 base, leaving 5 bases between the germline ends. CDR3 DNA sequence: TGTGCCAGCAGTGGAGGTTCTGGGGCCAACGTCCTGACTTTC. Encoded protein: CASSGGSGANVLTF.

The rearrangement links TRBV4-1 to TRBJ2-3; TRBD1 agrees at 8 bases. The CDR3 runs 15 residues. The J segment lost 2 bases and the V segment lost 4 bases, leaving 5 bases of the junction unmatched. Germline V gene data show CDR1 as MGHRA and CDR2 as YSYEKL. The CDR3 DNA sequence: TGCGCCAGCAGCCCTGGACAGGGTGTCACAGATACGCAGTATTTT. Translated: CASSPGQGVTDTQYF.

As for this clone: Within the sample, other DNA sequences also encode this same CDR3. V and J are TRBV28 and TRBJ2-7, with D perhaps matching TRBD1 (5 bases). This CDR3 has 12 residues. Germline lookup yields CDR1 MDHEN and CDR2 SYDVKM. Trimming removed 2 bases from V and 3 bases from J, with 5 bases in between. CDR3 sequence (DNA): TGTGCCAGCAGTTTACAGGGCTACGAGCAGTACTTC. Its protein product is CASSLQGYEQYF.

The chain is built from TRBV28 and TRBJ2-3; no clear D gene. The CDR3 has 13 amino acids. The ends were cut back, 8 bases at V and 2 bases at J, with 11 bases in the middle. CDR1 MDHEN and CDR2 SYDVKM come from the germline V gene. In DNA, the CDR3 is TGTGCCAGCTTCCGGGTGGCCACAGATACGCAGTATTTT. Its protein product is CASFRVATDTQYF.

The chain recombines TRBV5-1 with TRBJ1-1; D ambiguous. Trimming cost V 0 bases and J 0 bases, with 12 bases left between them. Germline V gene lookup returns CDR1 SGHRS and CDR2 YFSETQ. The CDR3 spans 16 residues. The CDR3 spells CASSLAPETLNTEAFF. DNA of the CDR3: TGCGCCAGCAGCTTGGCCCCTGAGACTTTGAACACTGAAGCTTTCTTT.

V and J are TRBV4-1 and TRBJ2-2; D unclear. The V gene's germline CDR1 is MGHRA and CDR2 YSYEKL. Trimming took 1 base from V and 4 from J, leaving 16 bases between them. This CDR3 has 17 amino acids. The DNA for the CDR3 is TGCGCCAGCAGCCAAGTAGATATGGGCCTTCTCACCGGGGAGCTGTTTTTT. Its protein is CASSQVDMGLLTGELFF.

The gene calls are TRBV27 and TRBJ1-1; tentatively, D is TRBD1 (5 bases). CDR1 and CDR2 (germline): MNHEY, SMNVEV (reference sequence). V lost 3 bases to trimming and J lost 5 bases, with 10 bases between them. The CDR3 length is 13 residues. CDR3 sequence reads: CASSFGGGTEAFF. The CDR3 DNA follows: TGTGCCAGCAGTTTTGGGGGAGGGACTGAAGCTTTCTTT.

The chain couples TRBV7-8 to TRBJ2-5; D is perhaps TRBD2 (6 bases). This CDR3 region has 16 residues. Germline values: CDR1 SGHVS, CDR2 FQNEAQ. Trimming stripped 5 bases from V and 5 bases from J, with 21 bases between. CDR3 DNA sequence: TGTGCCAGCAGCCGGCGGGACCAAAAGCATCCGGAGACCCAGTACTTC. Translating gives CASSRRDQKHPETQYF.

Only one count was recorded for this clone. The CDR3 region is CASSSRGGTSGYEQYF. The CDR3, as DNA: TGTGCCAGCAGCTCACGAGGGGGGACTAGCGGCTACGAGCAGTACTTC. The rearrangement links TRBV7-2 to TRBJ2-7; 11 bases map to TRBD2. Germline CDR1 and CDR2: SGHTA and FQGNSA. Trimming at V came to 4 bases and at J to 3 bases, leaving 8 bases not matched to a gene. CDR3 length equals 16 residues.

The gene calls are TRBV15 and TRBJ2-5; 7 nucleotides match TRBD2. The V gene end was trimmed by 1 base and the J gene end by 1 base; junction bases not matched to a gene: 6. The germline V gene has CDR1 LNHNV and CDR2 YYDKDF (reference sequence). The CDR3 runs 16 residues. The CDR3: CATSRGERDLQETQYF. The CDR3 nucleotides read TGTGCCACCAGCAGAGGCGAGCGGGACCTCCAAGAGACCCAGTACTTC.

This chain links TRBV28 with TRBJ2-7; no firm D call. Germline V gene lookup returns CDR1 MDHEN and CDR2 SYDVKM. The V end was cut by 4 bases, the J end by 3 bases, with 4 bases between. The CDR3 extends over 11 amino acids. CDR3 nucleotide sequence: TGTGCCAGCAGTTCCCTCTACGAGCAGTACTTC. It translates to CASSSLYEQYF.

The gene calls are TRBV5-1 and TRBJ1-1; D remains unclear. Germline loops: CDR1 SGHRS, CDR2 YFSETQ. This CDR3 region has 14 residues. Trimming removed 0 bases from V and 14 bases from J, with 20 bases in between. The CDR3 region has the DNA TGCGCCAGCAGCTTGGCCGGCAGGCCTGGTTCGTTATTCTTT. As protein: CASSLAGRPGSLFF.

The chain employs TRBV7-8 and TRBJ2-5; 11 nucleotides agree with TRBD2. V dropped 4 bases and J dropped 5; count of bases not matched to a gene: 12. This CDR3 comprises 17 residues. Germline loops: CDR1 SGHVS, CDR2 FQNEAQ. CDR3 protein: CASSYTSLAGGLETQYF. Here the CDR3 DNA reads TGTGCCAGCAGCTATACCAGCTTAGCGGGGGGGCTGGAGACCCAGTACTTC.

The J gene is TRBJ1-5, the V gene TRBV6-1; weak D call: TRBD1 (5 bases). V lost 5 bases and J lost 7, with 9 bases in between. The germline CDR1 and CDR2 sequences are MNHNS and SASEGT. The CDR3 runs 12 residues. This CDR3 reads CASSWGGQPQHF. The CDR3 bases are TGTGCCAGCAGTTGGGGGGGGCAGCCCCAGCATTTT.

V usage is TRBV15 and J usage is TRBJ2-3, with D possibly being TRBD2 (6 bases). This CDR3 is built from 16 residues. Per germline, CDR1 LNHNV and CDR2 YYDKDF (reference sequence). Trimming left V 3 bases short and J 4 bases short, with 17 bases between. CDR3 nucleotides: TGTGCCACCAGCAGGGAGGGAGGCGGGTTGGCAGATACGCAGTATTTT. Its translation is CATSREGGGLADTQYF.

This chain uses TRBV5-5 with TRBJ2-5; perhaps TRBD2 as D (6 bases). The CDR3 covers 17 residues. CDR1 and CDR2 (germline): SGHKS, YYEKEE (reference sequence). V lost 0 bases and J lost 4, with 19 bases in between. The DNA of the CDR3 is TGTGCCAGCAGCTTGGTAGGTGCGGGACGATTACTAGAGACCCAGTACTTC. It codes for CASSLVGAGRLLETQYF.

CDR3 sequence reads: CASSQEPTSVRSYNEQFF. CDR3 DNA sequence: TGCGCCAGCAGCCAAGAGCCCACTAGCGTTCGCTCCTACAATGAGCAGTTCTTC. J is TRBJ2-1 and V is TRBV4-1; 7 nucleotides match TRBD2. V was clipped by 0 bases and J by 0 bases; unmatched bases: 8. From germline, CDR1 is MGHRA and CDR2 YSYEKL. This CDR3 contains 18 residues.

This clone was recorded once. CDR3 coding DNA: TGTGCCAGCAGCCCCACCGGTGGAGATACGCAGTATTTT. The encoded protein is CASSPTGGDTQYF. The gene calls are TRBV6-6 and TRBJ2-3; no reliable D call. CDR1 is MNHNY and CDR2 is SVGAGI in the germline V gene (reference sequence). This CDR3 contains 13 residues. V lost 6 bases, J lost 5 bases, and 12 bases lay in between.

The chain links TRBV28 to TRBJ2-1, with 12 bases that match TRBD2. CDR1 MDHEN and CDR2 SYDVKM come from the germline V gene. J was trimmed by 6 bases and V by 6 bases; bases with no gene match: 12. The CDR3 has 17 amino acids. This chain's CDR3 is CASRPPGLAGGINEQFF. CDR3 coding DNA: TGTGCCAGCAGGCCCCCGGGACTAGCGGGCGGTATCAATGAGCAGTTCTTC.

This clone turned up a few times. V is TRBV15 and J is TRBJ2-2; D gene uncertain. This CDR3 comprises 14 residues. The germline CDR1 and CDR2 sequences are LNHNV and YYDKDF (reference sequence). The ends were cut back, 1 base at V and 6 bases at J, with 9 bases in the middle. The CDR3 bases are TGTGCCACCAGCAGAGTTTCCAATGCCGGGGAGCTGTTTTTT. Translated, it gives CATSRVSNAGELFF. The variable domain in full, with the rest retrieved from reference TRBV15 and TRBJ2-2, is DAMVIQNPRYQVTQFGKPVTLSCSQTLNHNVMYWYQQKSSQAPKLLFHYYDKDFNNEADTPDNFQSRRPNTSFCFLDIRSPGLGDTAMYLCATSRVSNAGELFFGEGSRLTVL.